This entry concerns a single T cell receptor beta chain. This record belongs to a study of T cells in Graves' hyperthyroidism and ophthalmopathy. Across the study: Blood was drawn when the patient was first diagnosed and still untreated.

Thyroid ultrasound, orbital computed tomography, clinical symptoms, and serum thyroxine and TRAb underpinned diagnoses. From RNA transcripts, TCR beta CDR3 regions were amplified. HTBI primers were the set used in a first-round RT-PCR of the TCR CDR3. Using its own MiXCR run on the multiplex PCR reads, TCRdb lists one record per CDR3 protein. Of about 560,000 distinct CDR3 sequences in the sample, 15% to 20% were seen once. This CDR3 comprises 13 residues. Looked up from germline, CDR1 is MDHEN and CDR2 is SYDVKM. The V segment lost 6 bases and the J segment 4 bases; nucleotides outside the gene matches: 4.

Sequenced: blood. The sequence was obtained from a young woman with Graves' hyperthyroidism. This chain uses TRBV28 with TRBJ1-2; TRBD1 matches at 8 bases. CDR3 in DNA: TGTGCCAGCAGCCGACAGGGGCCCTATGGCTACACCTTC. This gives the protein CASSRQGPYGYTF.